Listed below are T cell receptor beta chains from one sample, sequenced in a study of T cells in Graves' hyperthyroidism and ophthalmopathy. From the multiplex PCR reads, TCRdb called clonotypes with MiXCR, one entry per CDR3 protein. Of hundreds of thousands of distinct CDR3 sequences in the sample, 20% were seen once. The sequencing sample was made of blood. The receptors here all came from a man aged 25-45 years with Graves' ophthalmopathy. Both conserved end residues are part of each CDR3. A D gene is named only where the DNA matches it firmly. Only some rows state a clone size, as once, few, many or a class for expanded clones.

d_gene	v_gene	abundance	j_gene	CDR3aa	CDR3nt
TRBD1	TRBV20-1	many	TRBJ2-5	CSASVGRGQVTQYF	TGCAGTGCTAGTGTGGGCAGGGGGCAGGTGACCCAGTACTTC
TRBD2	TRBV7-9	few	TRBJ2-1	CASSLIRWESGLSYNEQFF	TGTGCCAGCAGCTTAATTCGATGGGAGTCGGGACTATCCTACAATGAGCAGTTCTTC
TRBD1	TRBV5-6	once	TRBJ2-7	CASSPGQSHEQYF	TGTGCCAGCAGCCCGGGACAGAGCCACGAGCAGTACTTC
.	TRBV7-9	.	TRBJ2-2	CASSLKYTGELFF	TGTGCCAGCAGCTTGAAGTACACCGGGGAGCTGTTTTTT
.	TRBV7-6	.	TRBJ2-3	CASSLGPEADTQYF	TGTGCCAGCAGCTTAGGCCCCGAAGCAGATACGCAGTATTTT
.	TRBV27	many	TRBJ2-1	CASSLSSSGTYNEQFF	TGTGCCAGCAGTTTATCGTCCAGCGGCACCTACAATGAGCAGTTCTTC
.	TRBV20-1	many	TRBJ1-1	CSARDPGLVLVGVAFF	TGCAGTGCTAGAGACCCGGGACTTGTCCTCGTCGGGGTAGCTTTCTTT
.	TRBV18	.	TRBJ2-7	CASSPPAQSYEQYF	TGTGCCAGCTCACCACCGGCACAAAGCTACGAGCAGTACTTC
.	TRBV3-1	many	TRBJ2-7	CASSQDWKGEQYF	TGTGCCAGCAGCCAAGATTGGAAGGGCGAGCAGTACTTC
TRBD2	TRBV29-1	.	TRBJ2-3	CSAPLAGGRRLTDTQYF	TGCAGCGCTCCCCTAGCGGGAGGGCGACGTCTCACAGATACGCAGTATTTT
.	TRBV3-1	.	TRBJ1-2	CASSHRGSGYTF	TGTGCCAGCAGCCACAGGGGTTCTGGCTACACCTTC
.	TRBV9	.	TRBJ2-1	CASSRTPPHEQFF	TGTGCCAGCAGCCGTACTCCTCCCCATGAGCAGTTCTTC
.	TRBV4-1	few	TRBJ1-1	CASSRAGKGQLNTEAFF	TGCGCCAGCAGCCGCGCTGGTAAGGGGCAGCTGAACACTGAAGCTTTCTTT
TRBD2	TRBV20-1	.	TRBJ2-7	CSAQGLADFYEQYF	TGCAGTGCTCAAGGACTAGCGGACTTCTACGAGCAGTACTTC
.	TRBV15	.	TRBJ2-5	CATSRDSRIGETQYF	TGTGCCACCAGCAGAGATTCCAGGATAGGGGAGACCCAGTACTTC
TRBD1	TRBV7-8	many	TRBJ2-1	CASSLAAGGAYNEQFF	TGTGCCAGCAGCTTAGCGGCAGGGGGCGCCTACAATGAGCAGTTCTTC
TRBD1	TRBV2	.	TRBJ1-4	CASRAGTGREKLFF	TGTGCCAGCAGGGCCGGGACAGGGAGAGAAAAACTGTTTTTT
.	TRBV12-3/TRBV12-4	many	TRBJ1-1	CASSFMGNTEAFF	TGTGCCAGCAGTTTCATGGGGAACACTGAAGCTTTCTTT
.	TRBV18	few	TRBJ1-1	CASSESSGATEAFF	TGTGCCAGCTCAGAGTCATCCGGGGCGACTGAAGCTTTCTTT
TRBD2	TRBV6-2/TRBV6-3	few	TRBJ2-1	CASSTPPTSGLSSYNEQFF	TGTGCCAGCAGTACGCCCCCAACTAGCGGCCTTAGCTCCTACAATGAGCAGTTCTTC
.	TRBV4-1	.	TRBJ1-4	CASSQVGTSREKLFF	TGCGCCAGCAGCCAAGTTGGGACCAGTAGAGAAAAACTGTTTTTT
TRBD2	TRBV7-2	.	TRBJ2-2	CATSTSGTNTGELFF	TGTGCCACCTCGACTAGCGGGACGAACACCGGGGAGCTGTTTTTT
.	TRBV6-2/TRBV6-3	many	TRBJ2-6	CASRSSLSGANVLTF	TGTGCCAGCAGATCTTCACTAAGTGGGGCCAACGTCCTGACTTTC
TRBD2	TRBV18	many	TRBJ2-2	CASSPGLAKNTGELFF	TGTGCCAGCTCACCCGGACTAGCGAAGAACACCGGGGAGCTGTTTTTT
.	TRBV5-1	.	TRBJ1-4	CASRDQGSNEKLFF	TGCGCCAGCAGAGATCAGGGGTCTAATGAAAAACTGTTTTTT
.	TRBV28	few	TRBJ2-2	CASSLAREGAWTGELFF	TGTGCCAGCAGTTTGGCCCGGGAGGGGGCCTGGACCGGGGAGCTGTTTTTT
TRBD2	TRBV13	few	TRBJ2-3	CASSSPAGLAGKTDTQYF	TGTGCCAGCAGCTCCCCGGCGGGCCTAGCGGGAAAGACAGATACGCAGTATTTT
TRBD2	TRBV6-2/TRBV6-3	.	TRBJ2-7	CASSFSTSGSSEQYF	TGTGCCAGCAGTTTCTCGACTAGCGGGAGTTCCGAGCAGTACTTC
TRBD2	TRBV3-1	many	TRBJ2-3	CASSPGDLAGSGDTQYF	TGTGCCAGCAGCCCCGGTGATTTAGCGGGATCGGGGGATACGCAGTATTTT
.	TRBV6-1	many	TRBJ1-1	CASSEQKNTEAFF	TGTGCCAGCAGTGAACAGAAGAACACTGAAGCTTTCTTT
.	TRBV4-1	few	TRBJ1-1	CASSQGVTAGNTEAFF	TGCGCCAGCAGCCAAGGGGTTACGGCGGGTAACACTGAAGCTTTCTTT
TRBD2	TRBV2	many	TRBJ2-7	CASSEQLAGFYEQYF	TGTGCCAGCAGTGAACAACTAGCGGGATTCTACGAGCAGTACTTC
TRBD2	TRBV24-1	.	TRBJ2-1	CASGFSGGYNEQFF	TGTGCCAGCGGATTTAGCGGGGGATACAATGAGCAGTTCTTC
.	TRBV5-1	many	TRBJ2-1	CACSSGSYNEQFF	TGCGCCTGCTCCAGCGGCTCCTACAATGAGCAGTTCTTC
TRBD1	TRBV3-1	.	TRBJ2-4	CASSQEGQGANIQYF	TGTGCCAGCAGCCAAGAGGGACAGGGGGCCAACATTCAGTACTTC
.	TRBV30	.	TRBJ2-7	CAWIPKGLSSYEQYF	TGTGCCTGGATCCCAAAAGGGTTGAGTTCCTACGAGCAGTACTTC
TRBD2	TRBV6-1	few	TRBJ2-5	CASRQRIAGVLETQYF	TGTGCCAGCAGGCAAAGGATAGCGGGAGTACTGGAGACCCAGTACTTC
TRBD1	TRBV29-1	few	TRBJ1-4	CSVRTGEKLFF	TGCAGCGTTCGGACAGGGGAAAAACTGTTTTTT
.	TRBV7-9	many	TRBJ2-1	CASSPVLGLYNEQFF	TGTGCCAGCAGCCCGGTCCTAGGCCTCTACAATGAGCAGTTCTTC
.	TRBV3-1	.	TRBJ1-3	CASSQVVGRPASGNTIYF	TGTGCCAGCAGCCAAGTGGTCGGGAGGCCAGCCTCTGGAAACACCATATATTTT
.	TRBV11-2	few	TRBJ2-5	CASSSIQGRLNLYF	TGTGCCAGCAGCTCCATCCAAGGGAGGCTCAATCTGTACTTC
TRBD2	TRBV30	.	TRBJ2-2	CAWRDLAGGNTGELFF	TGTGCCTGGAGGGATTTAGCGGGAGGGAACACCGGGGAGCTGTTTTTT
.	TRBV30	many	TRBJ1-1	CAWSPPLRQLNTEAFF	TGTGCCTGGAGTCCACCGCTCAGACAGCTGAACACTGAAGCTTTCTTT
TRBD1	TRBV6-1	few	TRBJ1-2	CASRRQGDGYTF	TGTGCCAGCAGACGACAGGGGGACGGCTACACCTTC
.	TRBV5-1	.	TRBJ1-4	CASSFQGEKLFF	TGTGCCAGCAGCTTTCAGGGTGAAAAACTGTTTTTT
.	TRBV27	.	TRBJ2-6	CASSLRHSSGANVLTF	TGTGCCAGCAGTTTAAGGCATTCCTCTGGGGCCAACGTCCTGACTTTC
.	TRBV6-1	.	TRBJ2-2	CASSFVVTTGELFF	TGTGCCAGCTCGTTCGTGGTCACCACCGGGGAGCTGTTTTTT
.	TRBV5-1	many	TRBJ1-6	CASSLMGEGSPLHF	TGCGCCAGCAGCTTGATGGGGGAAGGATCACCCCTCCACTTT
.	TRBV11-2	few	TRBJ2-6	CASSSFISGANVLTF	TGTGCCAGCAGCTCATTTATTTCTGGGGCCAACGTCCTGACTTTC
.	TRBV15	.	TRBJ1-2	CATSSDVDYGYTF	TGTGCCACCAGCAGCGACGTCGACTATGGCTACACCTTC
TRBD1	TRBV9	.	TRBJ2-5	CASSTGANQEAQYF	TGTGCCAGCAGCACAGGGGCAAACCAAGAGGCCCAGTACTTC
.	TRBV2	few	TRBJ2-5	CASNVGLVETQYF	TGTGCCAGTAACGTTGGGCTTGTAGAGACCCAGTACTTC
.	TRBV7-2	.	TRBJ2-7	CASSVGGTISYEQYF	TGTGCCAGCAGCGTAGGGGGGACTATCTCCTACGAGCAGTACTTC
.	TRBV20-1	.	TRBJ1-5	CSASIGPGSNQPQHF	TGCAGTGCTAGTATAGGGCCAGGCAGCAATCAGCCCCAGCATTTT
TRBD2	TRBV27	many	TRBJ2-3	CASSSPSLAATSTDTQYF	TGTGCCAGCAGTTCGCCAAGCCTAGCGGCCACTAGCACAGATACGCAGTATTTT